This T cell receptor beta chain was recorded in a study of shared clonotypes between healthy human individuals. About the study: CD8 memory received one plate per donor, CD8 naive two, CD4 memory three and CD4 naive three. Findings and caveats of the study: Naive CD4 clonotypes overlapped across a handful of donors at around 4.8%. Relative to their counterparts shared across all four donors, non-shared clonotypes exhibited diminished generation probabilities.

Assay execution took place at the deep level. The assay was immunoSEQ multiplex PCR, and TCRdb's table has in-frame clones only and misses some. The table lists about 2 million clones, roughly 95% of them singletons. In regard to this clone: Its antigen is still unknown.

CD8 cells classed as naive were CD45RO-negative and positively selected for CCR7, excluding terminally differentiated effector memory CD45RA+ cells. Sequencing used naive CD8+ T cells sorted from blood. The TCR originated in a young man in good health.

The CDR3 sequence is CASSPLDRDSGEQYF. CDR3 DNA sequence: TGCGCCAGCAGCCCTTTGGATAGGGATAGCGGCGAGCAGTACTTC. V gene TRBV5-1 combines with J gene TRBJ2-7; D might be TRBD2 (6 bases). V was shortened by 4 bases and J by 6 bases, with 20 bases between the two germline ends. The CDR3 length is 15 residues. Germline V gives CDR1 SGHRS, CDR2 YFSETQ.